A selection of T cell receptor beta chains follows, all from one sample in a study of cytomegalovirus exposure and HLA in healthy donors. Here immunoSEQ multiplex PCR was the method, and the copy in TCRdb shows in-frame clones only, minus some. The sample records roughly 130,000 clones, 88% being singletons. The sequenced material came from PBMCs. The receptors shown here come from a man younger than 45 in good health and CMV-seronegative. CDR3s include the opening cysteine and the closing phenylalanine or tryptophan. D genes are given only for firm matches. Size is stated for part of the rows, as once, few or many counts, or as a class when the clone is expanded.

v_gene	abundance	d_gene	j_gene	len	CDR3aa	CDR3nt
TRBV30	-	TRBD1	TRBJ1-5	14	CAWSRGQHNQPQHF	TGTGCCTGGAGTAGGGGACAGCACAATCAGCCCCAGCATTTT
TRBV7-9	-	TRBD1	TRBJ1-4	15	CASSKPTGMGEKLFF	TGTGCCAGCAGCAAACCGACAGGGATGGGCGAAAAACTGTTTTTT
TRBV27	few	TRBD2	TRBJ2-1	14	CASSKGLAGVEQFF	TGTGCCAGCTCCAAGGGACTAGCGGGAGTTGAGCAGTTCTTC
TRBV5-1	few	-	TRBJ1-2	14	CASSSRTTGSGYTF	TGCGCCAGCAGCTCTCGAACTACAGGGAGTGGCTACACCTTC
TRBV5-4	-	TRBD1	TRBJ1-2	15	CASSLDGTGGYGYTF	TGTGCCAGCAGCTTGGATGGGACAGGGGGCTATGGCTACACCTTC
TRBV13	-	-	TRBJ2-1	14	CASSLRTGYNEQFF	TGTGCCAGCAGCTTGCGGACTGGGTACAATGAGCAGTTCTTC
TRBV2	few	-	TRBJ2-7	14	CASSGLGLSYEQYF	TGTGCCAGCAGTGGCCTAGGTTTGTCCTACGAGCAGTACTTC
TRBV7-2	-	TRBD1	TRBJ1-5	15	CASSFRTGEGQPQHF	TGTGCCAGCAGCTTTCGGACAGGGGAAGGTCAGCCCCAGCATTTT
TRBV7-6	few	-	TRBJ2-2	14	CASSAQLYTGELFF	TGTGCCAGCAGCGCCCAACTCTACACCGGGGAGCTGTTTTTT
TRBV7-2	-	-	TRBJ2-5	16	CAGSLGPPGAGETQYF	TGTGCCGGCAGCTTAGGGCCGCCAGGGGCAGGGGAGACCCAGTACTTC
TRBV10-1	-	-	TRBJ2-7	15	CASSLTKSSIGEQYF	TGCGCCAGCAGTTTGACTAAATCTTCCATCGGCGAGCAGTACTTC
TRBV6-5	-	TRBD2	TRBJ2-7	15	CASSQGLATSYEQYF	TGTGCCAGCAGTCAGGGACTAGCGACGTCCTACGAGCAGTACTTC
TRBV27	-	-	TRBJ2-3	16	CASSSKASDRTDTQYF	TGTGCCAGCAGTTCAAAGGCTAGCGACCGCACAGATACGCAGTATTTT
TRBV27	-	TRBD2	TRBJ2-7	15	CASKPGLAGDYEQYF	TGTGCCAGCAAACCGGGACTAGCGGGAGACTACGAGCAGTACTTC
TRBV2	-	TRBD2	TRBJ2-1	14	CASIGLASFDEQFF	TGTGCCAGCATCGGACTAGCGTCCTTCGATGAGCAGTTCTTC
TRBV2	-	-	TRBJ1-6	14	CAGSEWPQYSPLHF	TGTGCCGGCAGTGAATGGCCCCAGTATTCACCCCTCCACTTT
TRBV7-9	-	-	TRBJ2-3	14	CASSLGLRPGTQYF	TGTGCCAGCAGCTTAGGCCTCAGGCCAGGAACGCAGTATTTT
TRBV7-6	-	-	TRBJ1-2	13	CASSKAANYGYTF	TGTGCCAGCAGTAAGGCGGCTAACTATGGCTACACCTTC
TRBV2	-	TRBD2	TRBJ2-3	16	CASSVAAGESTDTQYF	TGTGCCAGCAGTGTGGCAGCGGGAGAAAGCACAGATACGCAGTATTTT
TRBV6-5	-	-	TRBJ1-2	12	CASRAGPYGYTF	TGTGCCAGCAGGGCAGGGCCCTATGGCTACACCTTC
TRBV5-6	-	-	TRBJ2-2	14	CASSLVGNTGELFF	TGTGCCAGCAGCTTGGTGGGCAACACCGGGGAGCTGTTTTTT
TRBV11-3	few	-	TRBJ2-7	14	CASSLRKGVQEQYF	TGTGCCAGCAGCTTGAGGAAGGGGGTCCAAGAGCAGTACTTC
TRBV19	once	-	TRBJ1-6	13	CASNRQENSPLHF	TGTGCCAGTAATAGGCAGGAAAATTCACCCCTCCACTTT
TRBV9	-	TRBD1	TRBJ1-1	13	CASSGGQGTEAFF	TGTGCCAGCAGCGGAGGACAGGGGACTGAAGCTTTCTTT
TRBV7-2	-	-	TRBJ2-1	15	CASSPDPGSYNEQFF	TGTGCCAGCAGCCCCGACCCGGGCTCCTACAATGAGCAGTTCTTC
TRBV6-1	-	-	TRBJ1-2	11	CASSEASGYTF	TGTGCCAGCAGTGAAGCTTCGGGCTACACCTTC
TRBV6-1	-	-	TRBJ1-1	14	CASSEAAWSTEAFF	TGTGCCAGCAGTGAGGCAGCTTGGAGCACTGAAGCTTTCTTT
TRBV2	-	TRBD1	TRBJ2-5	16	CASRMMRDSYQETQYF	TGTGCCAGCAGAATGATGAGGGACAGTTACCAAGAGACCCAGTACTTC
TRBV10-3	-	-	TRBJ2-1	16	CATRLTRGRTYNEQFF	TGTGCCACCCGCTTAACTCGCGGAAGAACCTACAATGAGCAGTTCTTC
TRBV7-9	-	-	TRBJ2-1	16	CASSILAGTVDNEQFF	-